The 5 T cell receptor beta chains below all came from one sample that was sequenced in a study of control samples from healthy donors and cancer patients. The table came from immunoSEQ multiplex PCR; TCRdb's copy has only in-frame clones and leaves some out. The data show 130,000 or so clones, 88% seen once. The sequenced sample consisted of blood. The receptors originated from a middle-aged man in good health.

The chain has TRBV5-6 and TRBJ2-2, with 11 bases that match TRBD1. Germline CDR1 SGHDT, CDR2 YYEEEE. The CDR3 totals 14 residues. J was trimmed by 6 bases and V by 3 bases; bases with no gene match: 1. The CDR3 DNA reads TGTGCCAGCAGCTGGGGACAGGGGGCCGGGGAGCTGTTTTTT. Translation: CASSWGQGAGELFF.

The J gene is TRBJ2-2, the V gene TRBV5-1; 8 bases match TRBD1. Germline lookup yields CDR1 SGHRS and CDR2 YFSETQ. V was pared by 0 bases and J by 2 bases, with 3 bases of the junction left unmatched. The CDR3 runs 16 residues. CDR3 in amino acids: CASSLDRGVNTGELFF. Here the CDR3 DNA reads TGCGCCAGCAGCTTGGACAGGGGGGTCAACACCGGGGAGCTGTTTTTT.

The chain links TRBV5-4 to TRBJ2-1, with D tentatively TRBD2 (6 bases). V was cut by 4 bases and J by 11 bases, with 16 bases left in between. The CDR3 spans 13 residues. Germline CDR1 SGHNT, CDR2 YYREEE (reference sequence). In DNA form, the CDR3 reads TGTGCCAGCAGCCTGGGAGTGGGAGGCCAGCAGTTCTTC. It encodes CASSLGVGGQQFF.

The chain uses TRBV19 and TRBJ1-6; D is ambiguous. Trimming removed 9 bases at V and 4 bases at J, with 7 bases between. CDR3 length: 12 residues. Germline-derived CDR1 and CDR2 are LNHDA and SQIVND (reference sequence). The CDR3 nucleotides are TGTGCCAGCGGACCTTATAATTCACCCCTCCACTTT. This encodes CASGPYNSPLHF.

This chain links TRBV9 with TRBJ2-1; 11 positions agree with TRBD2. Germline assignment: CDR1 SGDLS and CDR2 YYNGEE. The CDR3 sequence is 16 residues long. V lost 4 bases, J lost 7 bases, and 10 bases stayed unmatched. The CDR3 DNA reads TGTGCCAGCAGCCCGCAGGGTAGCGGGGGGGCAAATGAGCAGTTCTTC. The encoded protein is CASSPQGSGGANEQFF.